This T cell receptor beta chain was sequenced in a study of blood T cells in healthy people across ages. Whole-study findings and limits: Diversity estimates drawn from one million T cells were deemed underestimates.

Germline V gene sequence: CDR1 SGHRS, CDR2 YFSETQ. With V trimmed by 2 bases and J by 7 bases, 8 bases remained unmatched. This CDR3 is 16 amino acids long. Donors gave ten milliliters of peripheral blood apiece. On this clonotype: What it recognizes is unknown.

The second PCR ran about 6 to 12 cycles with a sample-barcoded 5' primer and J-beta primers. The template-switch adaptor was a 5' adaptor with 12 random nucleotides. It tagged each cDNA molecule. Every sample produced at least 2.5 million CDR3-containing paired-end reads. From the 5' RACE reads, TCRdb called clonotypes with MiXCR, one entry per CDR3 protein. The sample has fewer than 800,000 distinct CDR3 sequences; around a fifth are singletons. The sample taken for sequencing was blood. The clonotype was recovered from a man aged 65 to 79 in good health. The rearrangement uses TRBV5-1 and TRBJ2-1; 11 nucleotides align to TRBD2. This CDR3 is CASSLQLAGDNNEQFF. CDR3 DNA sequence: TGCGCCAGCAGCTTACAACTAGCGGGAGATAATAATGAGCAGTTCTTC.